This T cell receptor (beta chain) comes out of a study of T cell responses to AZD1222 COVID-19 vaccine. Unmatched junction bases numbered 5, after V lost 5 bases and J lost 14 bases. Germline V gives CDR1 MDHEN, CDR2 SYDVKM. The CDR3 spans 11 residues. TCRdb's copy holds only in-frame clones and misses some; the assay was immunoSEQ multiplex PCR. The data contain under 120,000 clones, roughly nine tenths of them singletons. This clone was detected once. This clonotype was sampled from an adult who received the AZD1222 COVID-19 vaccine. This chain links TRBV28 with TRBJ1-4; 7 nucleotides align to TRBD1. The material was peripheral blood, obtained 28 days after the second AZD1222 dose. In nucleotides, the CDR3 is TGTGCCAGCAGTGACAGGGATGGGCTGTTTTTT. This sequence encodes CASSDRDGLFF.